This T cell receptor (beta chain) was profiled in a study of shared clonotypes between healthy human individuals. Whole-study findings and limits: Clonotypes shared by all four donors outscored non-shared clonotypes in generation probability.

Looked up from germline, CDR1 is SGHRS and CDR2 is YFSETQ. V was pared by 3 bases and J by 8 bases, with 7 bases of the junction left unmatched. The CDR3 spans 14 residues. Concerning this clone itself: The antigen is undetermined.

Everyone who donated was a Caucasian adult who lived in Nashville, Tennessee. A split of CD4+ cells into CD45RA+ naive and CD45RA-negative memory subsets was performed. The method was immunoSEQ multiplex PCR; TCRdb's version includes in-frame clones alone and lacks a portion of them. There are some 900,000 clones in the sample; approximately 80% occur only once, and about 1.5% lies in the top ten. Sequencing input: memory CD4+ T cells sorted from blood. Regarding subset: CD45RA-negative fraction. The sequence was obtained from a man aged 18 to 29 in good health. The gene calls are TRBV5-1 and TRBJ2-1, with 8 bases that match TRBD1. The CDR3: CASSSRGLGDEQFF. The CDR3 nucleotides are TGCGCCAGCAGCTCCAGGGGGCTCGGGGATGAGCAGTTCTTC.